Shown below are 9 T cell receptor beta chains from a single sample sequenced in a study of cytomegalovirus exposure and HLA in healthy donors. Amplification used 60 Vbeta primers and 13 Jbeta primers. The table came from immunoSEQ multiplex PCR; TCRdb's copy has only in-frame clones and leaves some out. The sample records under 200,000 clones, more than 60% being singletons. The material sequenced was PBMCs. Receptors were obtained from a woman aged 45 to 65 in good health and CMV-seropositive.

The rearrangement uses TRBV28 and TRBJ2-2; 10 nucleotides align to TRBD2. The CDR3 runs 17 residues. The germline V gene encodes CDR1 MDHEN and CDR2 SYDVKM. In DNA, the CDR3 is TGTGCGCGAAACCCGGAACTAGCGGGATTGAACACCGGGGAGCTGTTTTTT. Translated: CARNPELAGLNTGELFF.

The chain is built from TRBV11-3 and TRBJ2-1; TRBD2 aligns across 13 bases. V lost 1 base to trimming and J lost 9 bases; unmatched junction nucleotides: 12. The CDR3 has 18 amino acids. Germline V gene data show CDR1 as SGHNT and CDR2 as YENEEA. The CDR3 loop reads CASSLGGRWTSGSAEQFF. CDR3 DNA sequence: TGTGCCAGCAGCTTAGGGGGGAGATGGACTAGCGGGAGCGCTGAGCAGTTCTTC.

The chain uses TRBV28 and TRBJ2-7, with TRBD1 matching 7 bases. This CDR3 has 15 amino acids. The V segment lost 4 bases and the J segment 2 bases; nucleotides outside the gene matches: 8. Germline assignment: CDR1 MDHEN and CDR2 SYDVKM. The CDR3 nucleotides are TGTGCCAGCAGTTCTCCGGGACAGCTCACCTACGAGCAGTACTTC. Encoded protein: CASSSPGQLTYEQYF.

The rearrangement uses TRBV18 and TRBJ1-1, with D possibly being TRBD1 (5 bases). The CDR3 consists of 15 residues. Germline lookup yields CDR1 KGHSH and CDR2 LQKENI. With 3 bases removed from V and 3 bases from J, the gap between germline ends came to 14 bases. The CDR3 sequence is CASSPPGGLYTEAFF. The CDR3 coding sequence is TGTGCCAGCTCACCCCCGGGGGGATTATACACTGAAGCTTTCTTT.

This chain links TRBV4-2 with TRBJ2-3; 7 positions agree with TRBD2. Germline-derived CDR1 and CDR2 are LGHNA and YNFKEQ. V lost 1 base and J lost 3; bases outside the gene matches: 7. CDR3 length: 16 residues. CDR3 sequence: CASSQVGGRGTDTQYF. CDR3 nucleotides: TGTGCCAGCAGCCAAGTTGGGGGGAGGGGTACAGATACGCAGTATTTT.

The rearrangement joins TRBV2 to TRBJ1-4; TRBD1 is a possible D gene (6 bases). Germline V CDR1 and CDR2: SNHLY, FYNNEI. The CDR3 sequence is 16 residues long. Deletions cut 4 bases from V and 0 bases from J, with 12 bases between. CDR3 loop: CASSVNRAATNEKLFF. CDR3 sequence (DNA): TGTGCCAGCAGTGTTAACAGGGCGGCAACTAATGAAAAACTGTTTTTT. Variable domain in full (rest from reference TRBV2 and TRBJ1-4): EPEVTQTPSHQVTQMGQEVILRCVPISNHLYFYWYRQILGQKVEFLVSFYNNEISEKSEIFDDQFSVERPDGSNFTLKIRSTKLEDSAMYFCASSVNRAATNEKLFFGSGTQLSVL.

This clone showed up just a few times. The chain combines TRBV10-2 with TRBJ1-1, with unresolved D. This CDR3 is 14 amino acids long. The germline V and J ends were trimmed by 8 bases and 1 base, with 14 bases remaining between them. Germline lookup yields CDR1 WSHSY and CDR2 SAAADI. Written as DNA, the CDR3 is TGCGCCAGCGGCCGGGTAACGGCGAACACTGAAGCTTTCTTT. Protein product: CASGRVTANTEAFF.

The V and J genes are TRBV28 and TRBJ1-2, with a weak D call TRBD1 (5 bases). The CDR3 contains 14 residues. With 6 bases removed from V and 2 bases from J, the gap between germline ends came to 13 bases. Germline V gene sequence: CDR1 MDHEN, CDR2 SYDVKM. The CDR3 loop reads CASSPTANNYGYTF. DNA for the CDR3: TGTGCCAGCAGCCCGACAGCAAACAACTATGGCTACACCTTC.

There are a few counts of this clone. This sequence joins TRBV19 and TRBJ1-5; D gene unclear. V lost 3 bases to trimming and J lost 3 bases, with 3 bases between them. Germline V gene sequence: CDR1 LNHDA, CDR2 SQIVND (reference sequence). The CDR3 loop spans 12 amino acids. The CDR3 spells CASSIFNQPQHF. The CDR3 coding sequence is TGTGCCAGTAGTATCTTCAATCAGCCCCAGCATTTT.